This TCR beta chain was captured in a study of cytomegalovirus exposure and HLA in healthy donors. Study-level findings and limits: The study flagged roughly 160 TCR beta chains as cytomegalovirus-associated. Accurate prediction of HLA-A and HLA-B alleles (for most subjects) was reportedly achieved from TCR beta sequences. According to reports, the classifier identified cytomegalovirus status with high specificity and sensitivity.

This CDR3 is 17 amino acids long. J was trimmed by 2 bases and V by 3 bases; bases with no gene match: 10. Germline V gene sequence: CDR1 SGHVS, CDR2 FQNEAQ. About this clone: Its specificity is unknown.

PCR primers comprised 60 Vbeta and 13 Jbeta primers. TCRdb keeps only in-frame clones here, not all; method: immunoSEQ multiplex PCR. The sample has about 120,000 clones; 70% to 85% are singletons. The sample consisted of PBMCs. The rearrangement uses TRBV7-8 and TRBJ2-3; 8 bases match TRBD1. This TCR was sampled from a woman aged 50 to 65 in good health and CMV-seropositive. CDR3 amino acids: CASSLATGGLNTDTQYF. CDR3 DNA: TGTGCCAGCAGCTTGGCCACAGGGGGGTTGAACACAGATACGCAGTATTTT. Together with reference TRBV7-8 and TRBJ2-3, the CDR3 gives the full variable domain: GAGVSQSPRYKVAKRGQDVALRCDPISGHVSLFWYQQALGQGPEFLTYFQNEAQLDKSGLPSDRFFAERPEGSVSTLKIQRTQQEDSAVYLCASSLATGGLNTDTQYFGPGTRLTVL.